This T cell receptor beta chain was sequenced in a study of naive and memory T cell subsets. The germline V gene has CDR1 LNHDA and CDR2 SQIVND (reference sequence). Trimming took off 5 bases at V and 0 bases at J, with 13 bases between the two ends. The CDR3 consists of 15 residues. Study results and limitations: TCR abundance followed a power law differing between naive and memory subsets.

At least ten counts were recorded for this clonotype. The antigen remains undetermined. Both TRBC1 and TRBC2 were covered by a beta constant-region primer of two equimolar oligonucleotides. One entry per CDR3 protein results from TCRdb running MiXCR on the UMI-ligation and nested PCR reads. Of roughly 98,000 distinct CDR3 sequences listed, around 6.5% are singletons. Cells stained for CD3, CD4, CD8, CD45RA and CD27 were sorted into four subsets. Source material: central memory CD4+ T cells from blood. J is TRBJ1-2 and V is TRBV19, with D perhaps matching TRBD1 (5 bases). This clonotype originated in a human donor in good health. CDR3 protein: CASSARRGPNYGYTF. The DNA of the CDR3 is TGTGCCAGTAGTGCCCGCCGGGGACCTAACTATGGCTACACCTTC.